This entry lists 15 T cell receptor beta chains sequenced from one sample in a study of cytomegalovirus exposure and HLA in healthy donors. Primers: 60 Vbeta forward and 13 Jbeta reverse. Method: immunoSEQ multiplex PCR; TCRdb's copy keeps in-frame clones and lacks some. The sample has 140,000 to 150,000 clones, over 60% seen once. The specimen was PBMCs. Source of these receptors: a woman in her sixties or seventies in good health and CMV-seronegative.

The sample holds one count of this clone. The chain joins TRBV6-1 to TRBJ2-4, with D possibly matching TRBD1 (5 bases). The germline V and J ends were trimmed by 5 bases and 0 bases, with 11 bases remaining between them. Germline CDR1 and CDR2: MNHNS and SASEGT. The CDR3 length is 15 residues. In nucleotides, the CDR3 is TGTGCCAGCAGTTCGCAGGGATTAGCCAAAAACATTCAGTACTTC. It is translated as CASSSQGLAKNIQYF.

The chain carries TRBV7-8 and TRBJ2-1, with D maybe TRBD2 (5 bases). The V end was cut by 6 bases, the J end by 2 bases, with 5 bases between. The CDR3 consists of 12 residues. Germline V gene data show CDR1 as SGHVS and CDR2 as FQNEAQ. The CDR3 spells CASRGAYNEQFF. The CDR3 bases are TGTGCCAGCAGGGGAGCCTACAATGAGCAGTTCTTC.

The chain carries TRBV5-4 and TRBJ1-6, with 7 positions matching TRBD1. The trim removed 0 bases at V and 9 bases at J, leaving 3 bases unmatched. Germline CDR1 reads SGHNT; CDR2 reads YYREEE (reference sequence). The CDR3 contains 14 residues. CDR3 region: CASSLAGGGSPLHF. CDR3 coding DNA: TGTGCCAGCAGCTTGGCAGGGGGAGGTTCACCCCTCCACTTT.

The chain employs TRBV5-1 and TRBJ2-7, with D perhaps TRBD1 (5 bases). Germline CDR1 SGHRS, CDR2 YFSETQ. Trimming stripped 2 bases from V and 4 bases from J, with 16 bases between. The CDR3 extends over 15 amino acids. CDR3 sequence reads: CASSLGAGKTYEQYF. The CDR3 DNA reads TGCGCCAGCAGCTTAGGAGCAGGGAAGACGTACGAGCAGTACTTC.

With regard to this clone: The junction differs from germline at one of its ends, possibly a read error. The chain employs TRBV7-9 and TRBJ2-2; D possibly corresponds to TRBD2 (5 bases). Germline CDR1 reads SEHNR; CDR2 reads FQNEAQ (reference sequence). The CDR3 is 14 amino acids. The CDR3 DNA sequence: TGTTCCAGCAGCTCGCAGGCTGGAGGCGGGGAGCTGTTTTTT. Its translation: CSSSSQAGGGELFF.

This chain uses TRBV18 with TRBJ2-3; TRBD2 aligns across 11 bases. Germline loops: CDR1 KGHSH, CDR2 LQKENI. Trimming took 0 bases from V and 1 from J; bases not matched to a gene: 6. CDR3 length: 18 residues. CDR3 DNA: TGTGCCAGCTCACCACCTACCGGGACTAGCGGAGGCACAGATACGCAGTATTTT. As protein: CASSPPTGTSGGTDTQYF.

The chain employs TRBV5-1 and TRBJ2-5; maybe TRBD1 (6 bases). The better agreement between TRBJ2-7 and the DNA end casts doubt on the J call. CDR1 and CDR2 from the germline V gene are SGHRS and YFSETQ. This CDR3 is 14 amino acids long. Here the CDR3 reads CASSLESKGGEQYF. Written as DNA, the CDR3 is TGCGCCAGCAGCTTGGAGTCGAAAGGGGGCGAGCAGTACTTC.

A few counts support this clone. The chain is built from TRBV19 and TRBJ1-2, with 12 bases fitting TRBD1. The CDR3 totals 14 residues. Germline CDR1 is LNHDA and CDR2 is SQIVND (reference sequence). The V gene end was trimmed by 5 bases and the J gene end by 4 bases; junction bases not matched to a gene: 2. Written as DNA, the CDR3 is TGTGCCAGTAGTGGGACAGGGGGCGTCTATGGCTACACCTTC. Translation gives CASSGTGGVYGYTF. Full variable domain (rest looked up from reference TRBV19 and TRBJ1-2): DGGITQSPKYLFRKEGQNVTLSCEQNLNHDAMYWYRQDPGQGLRLIYYSQIVNDFQKGDIAEGYSVSREKKESFPLTVTSAQKNPTAFYLCASSGTGGVYGYTFGSGTRLTVV.

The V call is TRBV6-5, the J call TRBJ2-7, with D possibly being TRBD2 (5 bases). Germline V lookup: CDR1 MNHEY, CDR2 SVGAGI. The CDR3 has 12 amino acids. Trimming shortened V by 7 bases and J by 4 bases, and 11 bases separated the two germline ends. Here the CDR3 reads CASMTSGYEQYF. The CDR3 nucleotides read TGTGCCAGCATGACATCGGGGTACGAGCAGTACTTC.

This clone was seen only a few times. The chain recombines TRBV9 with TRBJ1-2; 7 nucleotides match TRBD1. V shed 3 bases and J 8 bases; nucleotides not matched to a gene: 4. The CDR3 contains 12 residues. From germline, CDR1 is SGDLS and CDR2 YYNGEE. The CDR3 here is CASSAQDRGYTF. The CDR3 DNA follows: TGTGCCAGCAGCGCCCAGGACAGGGGCTACACCTTC. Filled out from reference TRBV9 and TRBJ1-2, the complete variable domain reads DSGVTQTPKHLITATGQRVTLRCSPRSGDLSVYWYQQSLDQGLQFLIQYYNGEERAKGNILERFSAQQFPDLHSELNLSSLELGDSALYFCASSAQDRGYTFGSGTRLTVV.

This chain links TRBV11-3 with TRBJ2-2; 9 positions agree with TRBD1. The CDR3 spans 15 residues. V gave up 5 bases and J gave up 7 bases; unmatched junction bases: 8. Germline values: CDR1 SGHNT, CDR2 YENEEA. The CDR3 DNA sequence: TGTGCCAGCAGCACTTATACAGGGGGCCACGGGGAGCTGTTTTTT. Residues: CASSTYTGGHGELFF.

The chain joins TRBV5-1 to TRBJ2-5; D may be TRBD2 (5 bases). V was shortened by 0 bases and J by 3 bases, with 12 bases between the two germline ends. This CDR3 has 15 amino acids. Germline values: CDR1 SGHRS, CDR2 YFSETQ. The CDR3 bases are TGCGCCAGCAGCTTGGGTAGGCGGGTTGAAGAGACCCAGTACTTC. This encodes CASSLGRRVEETQYF.

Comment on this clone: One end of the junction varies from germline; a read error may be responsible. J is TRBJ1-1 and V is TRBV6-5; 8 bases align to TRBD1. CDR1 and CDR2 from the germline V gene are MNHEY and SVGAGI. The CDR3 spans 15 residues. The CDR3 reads CASSYYTGGERGSVF. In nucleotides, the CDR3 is TGTGCCAGCAGTTACTATACAGGGGGGGAGAGAGGTTCTGTCTTT.

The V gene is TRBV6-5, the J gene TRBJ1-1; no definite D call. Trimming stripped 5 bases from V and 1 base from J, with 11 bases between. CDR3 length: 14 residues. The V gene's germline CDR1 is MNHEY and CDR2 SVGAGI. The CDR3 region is CASSPGLKNTEAFF. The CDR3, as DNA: TGTGCCAGCAGTCCAGGACTTAAGAACACTGAAGCTTTCTTT.

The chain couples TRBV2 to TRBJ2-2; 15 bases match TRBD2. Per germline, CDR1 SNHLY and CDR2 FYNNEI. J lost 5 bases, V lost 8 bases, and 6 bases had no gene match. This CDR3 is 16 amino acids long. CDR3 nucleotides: TGTGCCAGCGGACTAGCGGGGGGGCATGGTACCGGGGAGCTGTTTTTT. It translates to CASGLAGGHGTGELFF.